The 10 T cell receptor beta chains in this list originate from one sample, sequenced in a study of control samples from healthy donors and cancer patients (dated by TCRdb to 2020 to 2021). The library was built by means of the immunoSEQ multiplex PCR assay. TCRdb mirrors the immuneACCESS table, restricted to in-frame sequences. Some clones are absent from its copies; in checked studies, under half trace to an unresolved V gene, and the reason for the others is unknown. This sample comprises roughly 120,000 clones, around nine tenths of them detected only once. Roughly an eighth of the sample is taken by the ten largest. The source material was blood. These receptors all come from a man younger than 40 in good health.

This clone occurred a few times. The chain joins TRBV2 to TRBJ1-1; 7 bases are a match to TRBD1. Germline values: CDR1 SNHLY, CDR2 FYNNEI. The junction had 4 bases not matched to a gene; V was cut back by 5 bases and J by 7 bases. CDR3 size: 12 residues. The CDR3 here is CASSRDSLEAFF. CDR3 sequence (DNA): TGTGCCAGCAGTCGGGACAGCCTTGAAGCTTTCTTT.

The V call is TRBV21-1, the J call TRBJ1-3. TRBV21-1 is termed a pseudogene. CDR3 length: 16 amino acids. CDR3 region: CASSKGVGVSGNTIYF. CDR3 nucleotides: TGTGCCAGCAGCAAGGGGGTGGGGGTCTCCGGAAACACCATATATTTT.

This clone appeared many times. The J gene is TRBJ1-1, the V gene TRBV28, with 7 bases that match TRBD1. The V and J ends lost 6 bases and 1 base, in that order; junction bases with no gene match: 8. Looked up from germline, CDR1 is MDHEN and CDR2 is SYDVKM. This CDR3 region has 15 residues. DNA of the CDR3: TGTGCCAGCAGGGAAGGGGGCGCGGAGAACACTGAAGCTTTCTTT. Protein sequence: CASREGGAENTEAFF.

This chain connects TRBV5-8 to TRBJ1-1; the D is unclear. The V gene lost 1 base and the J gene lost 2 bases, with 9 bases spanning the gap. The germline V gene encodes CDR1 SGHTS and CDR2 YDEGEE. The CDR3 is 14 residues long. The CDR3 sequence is CASSLKSGNTEAFF. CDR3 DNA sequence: TGTGCCAGCAGCTTGAAATCGGGCAACACTGAAGCTTTCTTT. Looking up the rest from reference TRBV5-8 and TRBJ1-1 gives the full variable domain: EAGVTQSPTHLIKTRGQQATLRCSPISGHTSVYWYQQALGLGLQFLLWYDEGEERNRGNFPPRFSGRQFPNYSSELNVNALELEDSALYLCASSLKSGNTEAFFGQGTRLTVV.

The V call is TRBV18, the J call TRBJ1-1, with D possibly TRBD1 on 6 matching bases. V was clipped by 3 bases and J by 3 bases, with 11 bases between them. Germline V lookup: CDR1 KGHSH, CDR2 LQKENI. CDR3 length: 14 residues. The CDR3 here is CASSPRGDDTEAFF. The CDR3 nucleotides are TGTGCCAGCTCACCGAGGGGGGATGACACTGAAGCTTTCTTT.

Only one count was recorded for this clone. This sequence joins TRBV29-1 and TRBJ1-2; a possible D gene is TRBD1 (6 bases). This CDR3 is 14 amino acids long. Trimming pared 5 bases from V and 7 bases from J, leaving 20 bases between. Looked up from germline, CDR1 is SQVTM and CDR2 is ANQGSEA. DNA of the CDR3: TGCAGCGTTCCCCATCGGGACAACCTCTTTGGCTACACCTTC. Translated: CSVPHRDNLFGYTF.

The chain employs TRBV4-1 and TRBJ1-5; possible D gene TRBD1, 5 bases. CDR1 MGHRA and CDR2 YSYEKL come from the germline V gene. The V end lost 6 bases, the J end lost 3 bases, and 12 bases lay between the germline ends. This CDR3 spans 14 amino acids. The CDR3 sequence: CASSPGGTNQPQHF. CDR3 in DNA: TGCGCCAGCAGTCCGGGGGGGACCAATCAGCCCCAGCATTTT.

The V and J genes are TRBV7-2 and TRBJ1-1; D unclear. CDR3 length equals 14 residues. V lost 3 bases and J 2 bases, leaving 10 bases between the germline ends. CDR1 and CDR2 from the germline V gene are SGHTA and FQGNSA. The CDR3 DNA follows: TGTGCCAGCAGCTTTAACCAGCCTAACACTGAAGCTTTCTTT. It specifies CASSFNQPNTEAFF.

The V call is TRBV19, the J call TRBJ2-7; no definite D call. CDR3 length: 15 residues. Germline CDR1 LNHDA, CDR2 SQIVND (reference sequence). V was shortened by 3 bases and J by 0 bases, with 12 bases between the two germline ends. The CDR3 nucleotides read TGTGCCAGTAGTATCCTCCCGTCATACTCCTACGAGCAGTACTTC. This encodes CASSILPSYSYEQYF. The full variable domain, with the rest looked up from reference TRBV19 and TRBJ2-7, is DGGITQSPKYLFRKEGQNVTLSCEQNLNHDAMYWYRQDPGQGLRLIYYSQIVNDFQKGDIAEGYSVSREKKESFPLTVTSAQKNPTAFYLCASSILPSYSYEQYFGPGTRLTVT.

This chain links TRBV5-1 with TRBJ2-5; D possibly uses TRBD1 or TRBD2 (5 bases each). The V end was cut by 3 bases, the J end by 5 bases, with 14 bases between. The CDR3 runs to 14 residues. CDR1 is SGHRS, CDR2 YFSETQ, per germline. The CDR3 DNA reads TGCGCCAGCAGCTATGGGGGAGTCCAGGAGACCCAGTACTTC. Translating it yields CASSYGGVQETQYF.